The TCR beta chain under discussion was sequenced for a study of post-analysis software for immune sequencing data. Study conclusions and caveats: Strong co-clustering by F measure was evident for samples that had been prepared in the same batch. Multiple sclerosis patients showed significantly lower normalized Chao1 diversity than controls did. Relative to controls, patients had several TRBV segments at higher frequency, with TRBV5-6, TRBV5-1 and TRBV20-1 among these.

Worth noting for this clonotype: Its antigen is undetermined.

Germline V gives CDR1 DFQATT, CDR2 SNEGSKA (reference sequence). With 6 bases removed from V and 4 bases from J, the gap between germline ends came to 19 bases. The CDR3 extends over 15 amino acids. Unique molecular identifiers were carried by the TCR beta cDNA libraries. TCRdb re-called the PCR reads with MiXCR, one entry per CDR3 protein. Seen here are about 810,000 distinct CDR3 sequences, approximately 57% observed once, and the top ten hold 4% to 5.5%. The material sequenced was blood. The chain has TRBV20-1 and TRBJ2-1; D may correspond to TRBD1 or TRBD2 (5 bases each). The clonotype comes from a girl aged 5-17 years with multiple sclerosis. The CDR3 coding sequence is TGCAGTGCGTTCTACCGGGACGAAGCGTACAATGAGCAGTTCTTC. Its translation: CSAFYRDEAYNEQFF.